This passage covers 22 T cell receptor beta chains from one sample sequenced in a study of blood T cell repertoires in COVID-19. The assay was immunoSEQ multiplex PCR, and TCRdb's table has in-frame clones only and misses some. The sample has roughly 380,000 clones; roughly 87% are singletons. Sequencing was done on a sample of PBMCs or T cells enriched from blood (not recorded which). The origin of the receptors is a young woman who had recovered from COVID-19.

The chain employs TRBV27 and TRBJ2-3; 7 bases match TRBD1. Germline trimming cut 2 bases from V and 2 bases from J; bases unmatched to any gene: 4. The germline V gene has CDR1 MNHEY and CDR2 SMNVEV (reference sequence). The CDR3 has 15 amino acids. CDR3 sequence: CASSLPGTDTDTQYF. CDR3 bases: TGTGCCAGCAGTTTACCCGGGACAGACACAGATACGCAGTATTTT.

The chain uses TRBV7-6 and TRBJ1-2, with D perhaps TRBD1 (6 bases). Deletions cut 5 bases from V and 6 bases from J, with 19 bases between. This CDR3 contains 15 residues. Germline V gene lookup returns CDR1 SGHVS and CDR2 FNYEAQ. The chain's CDR3 is CASSDQITGKDGYTF. The CDR3, as DNA: TGTGCCAGCAGCGACCAGATTACAGGGAAGGATGGCTACACCTTC.

The chain links TRBV7-9 to TRBJ1-1, with 7 bases aligning to TRBD1. V trimming: 5 bases; J trimming: 5 bases; junction bases outside the gene matches: 8. The germline gives CDR1 SEHNR, CDR2 FQNEAQ (reference sequence). This CDR3 is 14 amino acids long. The chain's CDR3 is CASSPDRADTEAFF. CDR3 nucleotides: TGTGCCAGCAGCCCCGACAGGGCGGATACTGAAGCTTTCTTT.

J is TRBJ1-3 and V is TRBV5-4; D gene unclear. The germline gives CDR1 SGHNT, CDR2 YYREEE (reference sequence). V lost 4 bases to trimming and J lost 3 bases, with 11 bases between them. The CDR3 runs 14 residues. DNA for the CDR3: TGTGCCAGCAGCCCCCCCGGGGTTGGAAACACCATATATTTT. Amino acids: CASSPPGVGNTIYF.

The chain has TRBV5-1 and TRBJ1-1; the match to TRBD1 covers 7 bases. J gave up 5 bases and V 6 bases, and 16 bases lay outside the gene matches. Germline V gene sequence: CDR1 SGHRS, CDR2 YFSETQ. This CDR3 comprises 16 residues. Here the CDR3 reads CASTITGTVDWTEAFF. CDR3 bases: TGCGCCAGCACCATAACCGGGACAGTGGATTGGACTGAAGCTTTCTTT. Together with reference TRBV5-1 and TRBJ1-1, the CDR3 gives the full variable domain: KAGVTQTPRYLIKTRGQQVTLSCSPISGHRSVSWYQQTPGQGLQFLFEYFSETQRNKGNFPGRFSGRQFSNSRSEMNVSTLELGDSALYLCASTITGTVDWTEAFFGQGTRLTVV.

In the case of this clone: Other DNA sequences in this specimen translate into the identical CDR3. The chain employs TRBV18 and TRBJ1-3, with 9 nucleotides matching TRBD1. Trimming removed 0 bases from V and 1 base from J; junction bases left unmatched: 1. The CDR3 is 16 residues long. Germline V gene lookup returns CDR1 KGHSH and CDR2 LQKENI. The DNA of the CDR3 is TGTGCCAGCTCACCACCCGGGACAGGGTCTGGAAACACCATATATTTT. This encodes CASSPPGTGSGNTIYF.

This chain joins TRBV20-1 and TRBJ2-1; the D gene is possibly TRBD2 (6 bases). Trimming stripped 3 bases from V and 8 bases from J, with 11 bases between. The V gene's germline CDR1 is DFQATT and CDR2 SNEGSKA (reference sequence). CDR3 length: 12 amino acids. CDR3: CSASRESHEQFF. For the CDR3, the DNA is TGCAGTGCTAGTCGGGAGAGCCATGAGCAGTTCTTC.

Remarks on this clone: One end of the junction varies from germline; a read error may be responsible. This rearrangement joins TRBV28 to TRBJ2-7; tentative D call: TRBD1 (6 bases). This CDR3 spans 13 amino acids. CDR1 and CDR2 (germline): MDHEN, SYDVKM. The CDR3 nucleotides are TGTGCCAGCAGCTCACAGGGTTCCTTCGAGCAGTACTTC. It specifies CASSSQGSFEQYF. The full variable domain, its missing parts supplied by reference TRBV28 and TRBJ2-7, is DVKVTQSSRYLVKRTGEKVFLECVQDMDHENMFWYRQDPGLGLRLIYFSYDVKMKEKGDIPEGYSVSREKKERFSLILESASTNQTSMYLCASSSQGSFEQYFGPGTRLTVT.

This rearrangement joins TRBV30 to TRBJ1-5; no clear D gene. CDR1 and CDR2 from the germline V gene are GTSNPN and SVGIG (reference sequence). The CDR3 covers 11 residues. V lost 5 bases to trimming and J lost 9 bases, with 11 bases between them. The CDR3 nucleotides read TGTGCCTGGGGCTCCGGTGGGCCCCAGCATTTT. Translated: CAWGSGGPQHF.

The rearrangement joins TRBV11-2 to TRBJ1-4, with D perhaps TRBD1 (5 bases). Trimming took off 3 bases at V and 6 bases at J, with 11 bases between the two ends. The CDR3 is 14 residues long. The germline V gene encodes CDR1 SGHAT and CDR2 FQNNGV. In nucleotides, the CDR3 is TGTGCCAGCAGCTTGTCCCAAGGGGATGAAAAACTGTTTTTT. It codes for CASSLSQGDEKLFF.

The chain has TRBV5-1 and TRBJ2-1; 9 positions match TRBD1. Losses at the gene ends were 1 base for V and 8 bases for J; bases not matched to a gene: 7. The germline V gene has CDR1 SGHRS and CDR2 YFSETQ. The CDR3 has 15 amino acids. The CDR3 DNA sequence: TGCGCCAGCAGCTTGCCCGGGACAGGGATTGATGAGCAGTTCTTC. This codes for CASSLPGTGIDEQFF. Full variable domain (rest looked up from reference TRBV5-1 and TRBJ2-1): KAGVTQTPRYLIKTRGQQVTLSCSPISGHRSVSWYQQTPGQGLQFLFEYFSETQRNKGNFPGRFSGRQFSNSRSEMNVSTLELGDSALYLCASSLPGTGIDEQFFGPGTRLTVL.

This sequence joins TRBV3-1 (or the pseudogene TRBV3-2) and TRBJ2-3, with D possibly being TRBD1 (6 bases). Trimming removed 4 bases at V and 6 bases at J, with 20 bases between. The germline gives CDR1 LGHDT, CDR2 YNNKEL (reference sequence). The CDR3 sequence is 16 residues long. The CDR3 sequence: CASSPTRGRGLDTQYF. Written as DNA, the CDR3 is TGTGCCAGCAGCCCCACGAGGGGGAGAGGATTGGATACGCAGTATTTT.

The chain links TRBV7-9 to TRBJ2-7; TRBD1 agrees at 9 bases. Germline loops: CDR1 SEHNR, CDR2 FQNEAQ (reference sequence). Trimming removed 7 bases from V and 1 base from J; junction bases left unmatched: 5. The CDR3 totals 14 residues. For the CDR3, the DNA is TGTGCCAGCATTCGGGACAGGGAATCCTACGAGCAGTACTTC. Translated, it gives CASIRDRESYEQYF.

This chain joins TRBV7-9 and TRBJ2-7, with 7 bases matching TRBD1. From germline, CDR1 is SEHNR and CDR2 FQNEAQ (reference sequence). The J segment lost 0 bases and the V segment lost 4 bases, leaving 3 bases of the junction unmatched. The CDR3 consists of 14 residues. This chain's CDR3 is CASSSQGNSYEQYF. The DNA of the CDR3 is TGTGCCAGCAGCTCACAGGGGAACTCCTACGAGCAGTACTTC.

The chain couples TRBV7-2 to TRBJ1-1; no clear D. V lost 4 bases, J lost 0 bases, and 9 bases lay in between. The length of the CDR3 is 14 residues. Germline loops: CDR1 SGHTA, CDR2 FQGNSA. CDR3 sequence: CASSSLILNTEAFF. CDR3 bases: TGTGCCAGCAGCTCCCTAATCCTGAACACTGAAGCTTTCTTT.

J is TRBJ2-7 and V is TRBV16; TRBD1 matches 10 bases. The germline V gene encodes CDR1 KGHSY and CDR2 FQNENV. Unmatched junction bases numbered 7, after V lost 3 bases and J lost 5 bases. This CDR3 contains 15 residues. The CDR3 nucleotides read TGTGCCAGCAGCCAGGGATCCGGGACAGGGGACGAGCAGTACTTC. It codes for CASSQGSGTGDEQYF.

The count of this clone is one. The chain has TRBV30 and TRBJ1-5; D perhaps matches TRBD1 (5 bases). Between the trimmed V and J ends, which lost 0 bases and 0 bases, there was a span of 9 bases. Germline V lookup: CDR1 GTSNPN, CDR2 SVGIG (reference sequence). This CDR3 region has 15 residues. The CDR3 here is CAWSVETVSNQPQHF. CDR3 in DNA: TGTGCCTGGAGTGTAGAGACAGTTAGCAATCAGCCCCAGCATTTT.

The V and J genes are TRBV19 and TRBJ2-3; D remains unclear. With 1 base removed from V and 4 bases from J, the gap between germline ends came to 6 bases. Looked up from germline, CDR1 is LNHDA and CDR2 is SQIVND (reference sequence). This CDR3 is 13 amino acids long. CDR3 bases: TGTGCCAGTAGTATAGGAGCACCAGATACGCAGTATTTT. As protein: CASSIGAPDTQYF.

V and J are TRBV13 and TRBJ2-1; 11 bases match TRBD2. The junction had 5 bases not matched to a gene; V was cut back by 0 bases and J by 7 bases. The germline gives CDR1 PRHDT, CDR2 FYEKMQ (reference sequence). The CDR3 covers 16 residues. Here the CDR3 reads CASSLGSGGARNEQFF. CDR3 bases: TGTGCCAGCAGCTTAGGTAGCGGGGGGGCCAGGAATGAGCAGTTCTTC.

This sequence joins TRBV18 and TRBJ1-3; no firm D call. The CDR3 is made up of 14 amino acids. The germline CDR1 and CDR2 sequences are KGHSH and LQKENI. Trimming left V 1 base short and J 4 bases short, with 8 bases between. Here the CDR3 DNA reads TGTGCCAGCTCACCACGAGGGTACGGAAACACCATATATTTT. Its protein is CASSPRGYGNTIYF.

The DNA of the CDR3 is TGCGCCAGCAGCTTCGGCAGGGGCTACGAGCAGTACTTC. Amino acids: CASSFGRGYEQYF. The V call is TRBV5-1, the J call TRBJ2-7; a possible D gene is TRBD1 (6 bases). The CDR3 sequence is 13 residues long. With 2 bases removed from V and 3 bases from J, the gap between germline ends came to 9 bases. The germline gives CDR1 SGHRS, CDR2 YFSETQ.

The rearrangement joins TRBV9 to TRBJ1-1, with D uncertain. CDR3 size: 14 residues. Germline V gene lookup returns CDR1 SGDLS and CDR2 YYNGEE. Trimming took off 4 bases at V and 0 bases at J, with 10 bases between the two ends. CDR3: CASSPQHMNTEAFF. The CDR3 bases are TGTGCCAGCAGCCCACAGCATATGAACACTGAAGCTTTCTTT.